One and the same sample provided the 5 T cell receptor beta chains below, sequenced in a study of shared clonotypes between healthy human individuals. Profiled with immunoSEQ multiplex PCR; TCRdb holds only in-frame clones, not every one. The sample holds roughly 1,000,000 clones, approximately 80% seen once. Specimen: memory CD4+ T cells from PBMCs. Subset of the sample: CD45RA-negative fraction. The origin of the receptors is a man aged 18-30 years in good health. Some clones in this sample may be carry-over from other donors' samples.

In this sample, this clone turned up once. This sequence joins TRBV19 and TRBJ1-2, with a weak D call TRBD1 (5 bases). The CDR3 has 15 amino acids. The V gene lost 5 bases and the J gene lost 0 bases, with 13 bases spanning the gap. Germline lookup yields CDR1 LNHDA and CDR2 SQIVND (reference sequence). In DNA, the CDR3 is TGTGCCAGTAGTGTGGTCGCGGGGCCTAACTATGGCTACACCTTC. It is translated as CASSVVAGPNYGYTF.

The genes are TRBV6-5 and TRBJ1-4; D is undetermined. Germline loops: CDR1 MNHEY, CDR2 SVGAGI. The CDR3 consists of 10 residues. V gave up 4 bases and J gave up 7 bases, with 1 base separating them. CDR3 loop: CASSSEKLFF. For the CDR3, the DNA is TGTGCCAGCAGTTCTGAAAAACTGTTTTTT.

V is TRBV11-2 and J is TRBJ1-6; 10 bases fit TRBD1. V lost 6 bases, J lost 9 bases, and 8 bases stayed unmatched. Looked up from germline, CDR1 is SGHAT and CDR2 is FQNNGV. This CDR3 has 15 amino acids. CDR3 residues: CASRRPGQGISPLHF. DNA for the CDR3: TGTGCCAGCAGGCGACCGGGACAGGGGATTTCACCCCTCCACTTT.

This chain uses TRBV4-3 with TRBJ2-7, with 10 bases lining up with TRBD2. Germline-derived CDR1 and CDR2 are LGHNA and YSLEER. The CDR3 covers 15 residues. The V segment lost 2 bases and the J segment 4 bases; nucleotides outside the gene matches: 5. The CDR3 sequence: CASSQQSGRGYEQYF. DNA for the CDR3: TGCGCCAGCAGCCAACAAAGCGGGAGGGGGTACGAGCAGTACTTC.

V and J are TRBV21-1 and TRBJ2-2; TRBD2, as called in the table, went unchecked against the DNA. TRBV21-1 is a known pseudogene. The CDR3 is made up of 14 amino acids. CDR3 loop: CATRTRRGTGELFF. In DNA, the CDR3 is TGTGCCACGAGGACTAGGCGGGGCACCGGGGAGCTGTTTTTT.